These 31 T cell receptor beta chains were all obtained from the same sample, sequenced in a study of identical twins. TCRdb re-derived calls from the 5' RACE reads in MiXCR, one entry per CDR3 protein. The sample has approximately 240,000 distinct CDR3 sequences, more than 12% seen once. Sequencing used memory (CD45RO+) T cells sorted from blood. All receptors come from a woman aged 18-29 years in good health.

The CDR3 coding sequence is TGTGCCAGCAGCTTCGGAGGGACAGCTGAAGCTTTCTTT. As protein: CASSFGGTAEAFF. This rearrangement joins TRBV7-2 to TRBJ1-1; 7 bases are a match to TRBD1. After removal of 3 bases from V and 6 bases from J, the junction contained 4 bases not matched to a gene. The length of the CDR3 is 13 residues. Germline values: CDR1 SGHTA, CDR2 FQGNSA.

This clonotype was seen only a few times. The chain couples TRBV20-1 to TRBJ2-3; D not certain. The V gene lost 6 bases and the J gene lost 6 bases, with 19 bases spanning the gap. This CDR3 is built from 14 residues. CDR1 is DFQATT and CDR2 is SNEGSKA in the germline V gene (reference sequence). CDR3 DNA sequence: TGCAGTGCGCAGAGACCTTGGCTGGCGGATACGCAGTATTTT. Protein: CSAQRPWLADTQYF.

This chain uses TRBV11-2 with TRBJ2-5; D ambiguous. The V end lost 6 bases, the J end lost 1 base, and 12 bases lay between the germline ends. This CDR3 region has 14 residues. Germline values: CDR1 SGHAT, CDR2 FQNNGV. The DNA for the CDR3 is TGTGCCAGCAGTCTAGTCGTCAGCCAAGAGACCCAGTACTTC. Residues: CASSLVVSQETQYF.

The CDR3 protein is CAVMGGPDTQYF. The DNA of the CDR3 is TGTGCCGTCATGGGGGGGCCAGATACGCAGTATTTT. The V gene is TRBV12-3 or TRBV12-4, the J gene TRBJ2-3; D may be TRBD2 (7 bases). Trimming pared 11 bases from V and 4 bases from J, leaving 13 bases between. This CDR3 region has 12 residues.

The CDR3 here is CSALQGASDYGYTF. CDR3 DNA: TGCAGTGCTCTCCAGGGGGCTTCGGACTATGGCTACACCTTC. The genes are TRBV20-1 and TRBJ1-2, with 8 bases fitting TRBD1. In germline, CDR1 is DFQATT, CDR2 SNEGSKA (reference sequence). The V and J ends lost 5 bases and 3 bases, in that order; junction bases with no gene match: 8. The CDR3 is made up of 14 amino acids.

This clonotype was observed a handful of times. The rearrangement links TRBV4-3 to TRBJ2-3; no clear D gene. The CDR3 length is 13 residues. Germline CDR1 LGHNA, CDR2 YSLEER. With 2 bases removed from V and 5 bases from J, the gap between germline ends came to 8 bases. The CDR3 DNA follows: TGCGCCAGCAGCCAAAGGCATAGAGATACGCAGTATTTT. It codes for CASSQRHRDTQYF.

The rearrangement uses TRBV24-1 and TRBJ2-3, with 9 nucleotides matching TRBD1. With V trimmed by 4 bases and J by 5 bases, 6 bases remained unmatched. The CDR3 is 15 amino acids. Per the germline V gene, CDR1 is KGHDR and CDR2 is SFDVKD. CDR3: CATSEGGQGLDTQYF. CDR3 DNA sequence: TGTGCCACCAGTGAAGGCGGACAGGGGTTAGATACGCAGTATTTT.

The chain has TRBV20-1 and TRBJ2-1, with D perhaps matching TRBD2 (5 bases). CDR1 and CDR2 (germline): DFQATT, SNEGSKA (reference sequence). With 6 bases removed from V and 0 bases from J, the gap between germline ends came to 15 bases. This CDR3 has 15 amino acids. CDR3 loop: CSAPKAVSSYNEQFF. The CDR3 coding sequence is TGCAGTGCACCAAAAGCGGTCAGCTCCTACAATGAGCAGTTCTTC.

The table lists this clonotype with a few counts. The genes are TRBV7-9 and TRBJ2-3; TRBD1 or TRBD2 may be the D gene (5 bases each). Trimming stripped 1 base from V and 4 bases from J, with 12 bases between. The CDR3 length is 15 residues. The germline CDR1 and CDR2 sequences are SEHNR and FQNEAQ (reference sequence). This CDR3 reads CASSLDGTRSDTQYF. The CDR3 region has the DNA TGTGCCAGCAGCTTAGACGGGACGAGGTCAGATACGCAGTATTTT. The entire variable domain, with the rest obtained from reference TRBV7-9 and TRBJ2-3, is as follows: DTGVSQNPRHKITKRGQNVTFRCDPISEHNRLYWYRQTLGQGPEFLTYFQNEAQLEKSRLLSDRFSAERPKGSFSTLEIQRTEQGDSAMYLCASSLDGTRSDTQYFGPGTRLTVL.

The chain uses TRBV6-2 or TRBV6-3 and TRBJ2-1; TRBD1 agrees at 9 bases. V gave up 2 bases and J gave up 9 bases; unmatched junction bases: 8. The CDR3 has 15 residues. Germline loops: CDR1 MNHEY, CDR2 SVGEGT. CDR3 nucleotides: TGTGCCAGCAGTTACGGCGGGACAGGGAAGAGTGAGCAGTTCTTC. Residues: CASSYGGTGKSEQFF.

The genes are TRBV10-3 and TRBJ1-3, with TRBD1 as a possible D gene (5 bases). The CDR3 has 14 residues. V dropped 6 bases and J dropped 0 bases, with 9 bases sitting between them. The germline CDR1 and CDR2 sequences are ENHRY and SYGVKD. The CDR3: CAIRTAFSGNTIYF. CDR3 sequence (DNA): TGTGCCATCAGGACAGCCTTCTCTGGAAACACCATATATTTT.

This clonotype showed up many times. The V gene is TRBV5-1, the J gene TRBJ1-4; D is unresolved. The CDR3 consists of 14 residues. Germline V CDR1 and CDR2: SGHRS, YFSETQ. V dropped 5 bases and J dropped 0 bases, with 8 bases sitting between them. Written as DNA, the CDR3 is TGCGCCAGCAGAAAGGAGGCAACTAATGAAAAACTGTTTTTT. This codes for CASRKEATNEKLFF.

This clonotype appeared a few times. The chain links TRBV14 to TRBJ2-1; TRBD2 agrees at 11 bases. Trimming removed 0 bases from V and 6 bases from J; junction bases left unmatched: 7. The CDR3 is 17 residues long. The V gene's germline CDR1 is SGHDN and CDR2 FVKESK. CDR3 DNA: TGTGCCAGCAGCCAAGATCATAGCGGGGGGGACCGCAATGAGCAGTTCTTC. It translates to CASSQDHSGGDRNEQFF.

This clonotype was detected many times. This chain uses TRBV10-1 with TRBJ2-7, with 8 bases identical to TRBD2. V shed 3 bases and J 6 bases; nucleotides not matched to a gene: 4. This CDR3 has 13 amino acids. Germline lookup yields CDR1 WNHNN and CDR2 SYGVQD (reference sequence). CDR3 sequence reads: CASSDSAGGEQYF. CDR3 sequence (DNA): TGCGCCAGCAGTGATTCGGCGGGAGGCGAGCAGTACTTC.

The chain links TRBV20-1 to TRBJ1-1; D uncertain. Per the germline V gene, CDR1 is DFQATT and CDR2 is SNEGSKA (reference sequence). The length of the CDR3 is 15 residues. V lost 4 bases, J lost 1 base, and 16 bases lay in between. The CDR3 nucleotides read TGCAGTGCTACCTCGCCACGGATAAAGAACACTGAAGCTTTCTTT. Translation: CSATSPRIKNTEAFF.

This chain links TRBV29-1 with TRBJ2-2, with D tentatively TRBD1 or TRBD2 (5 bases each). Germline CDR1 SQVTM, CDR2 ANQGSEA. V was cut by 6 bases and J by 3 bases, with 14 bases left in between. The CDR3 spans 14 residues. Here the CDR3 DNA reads TGCAGCGTGGCCCCCGGGACCGACACCGGGGAGCTGTTTTTT. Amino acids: CSVAPGTDTGELFF.

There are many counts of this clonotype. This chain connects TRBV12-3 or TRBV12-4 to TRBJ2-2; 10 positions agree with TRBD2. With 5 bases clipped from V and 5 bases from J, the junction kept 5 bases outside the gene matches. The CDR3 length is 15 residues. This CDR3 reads CASSDSGRWTGELFF. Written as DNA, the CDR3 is TGTGCCAGCAGTGATAGCGGGAGGTGGACCGGGGAGCTGTTTTTT.

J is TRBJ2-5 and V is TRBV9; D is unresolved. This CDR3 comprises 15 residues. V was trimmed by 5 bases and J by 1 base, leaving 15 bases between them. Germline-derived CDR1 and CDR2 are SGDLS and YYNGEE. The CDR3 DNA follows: TGTGCCAGCAGTGAGACACCCAGAAGCCAAGAGACCCAGTACTTC. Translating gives CASSETPRSQETQYF. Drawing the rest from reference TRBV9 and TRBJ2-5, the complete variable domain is DSGVTQTPKHLITATGQRVTLRCSPRSGDLSVYWYQQSLDQGLQFLIQYYNGEERAKGNILERFSAQQFPDLHSELNLSSLELGDSALYFCASSETPRSQETQYFGPGTRLLVL.

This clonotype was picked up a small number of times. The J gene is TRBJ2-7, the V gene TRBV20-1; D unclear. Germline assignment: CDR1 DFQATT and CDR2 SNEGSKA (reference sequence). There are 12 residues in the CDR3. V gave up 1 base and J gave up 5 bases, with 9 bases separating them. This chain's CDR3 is CSARVSVDEQYF. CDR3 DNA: TGCAGTGCTAGAGTCTCGGTAGACGAGCAGTACTTC.

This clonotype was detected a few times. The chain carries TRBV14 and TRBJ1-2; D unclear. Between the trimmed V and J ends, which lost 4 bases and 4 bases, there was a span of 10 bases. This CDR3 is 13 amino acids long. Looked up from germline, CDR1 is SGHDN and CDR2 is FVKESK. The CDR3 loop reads CASSPIGPYGYTF. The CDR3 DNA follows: TGTGCCAGCAGCCCGATAGGACCCTATGGCTACACCTTC.

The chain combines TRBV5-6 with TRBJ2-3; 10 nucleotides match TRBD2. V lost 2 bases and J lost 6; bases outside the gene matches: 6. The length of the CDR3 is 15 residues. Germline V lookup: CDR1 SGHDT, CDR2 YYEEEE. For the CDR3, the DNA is TGTGCCAGCAGCTTTACTAGCGGGATCTCGGATACGCAGTATTTT. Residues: CASSFTSGISDTQYF.

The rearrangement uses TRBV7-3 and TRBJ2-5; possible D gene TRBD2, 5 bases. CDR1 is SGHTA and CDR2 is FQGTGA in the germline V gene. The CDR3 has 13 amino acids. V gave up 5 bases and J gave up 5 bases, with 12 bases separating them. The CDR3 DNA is TGTGCCAGCAGCCATTCGGGCGGGGAGACCCAGTACTTC. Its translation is CASSHSGGETQYF.

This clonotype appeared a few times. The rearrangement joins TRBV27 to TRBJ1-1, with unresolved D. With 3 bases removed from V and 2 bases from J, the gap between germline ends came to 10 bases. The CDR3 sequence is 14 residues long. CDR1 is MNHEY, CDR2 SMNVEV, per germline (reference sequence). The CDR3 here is CASSFSTANTEAFF. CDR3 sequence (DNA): TGTGCCAGCAGTTTTAGCACAGCAAACACTGAAGCTTTCTTT.

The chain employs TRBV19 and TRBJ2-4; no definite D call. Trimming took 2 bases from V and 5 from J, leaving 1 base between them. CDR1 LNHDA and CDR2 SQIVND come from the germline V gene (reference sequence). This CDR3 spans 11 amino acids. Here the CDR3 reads CASSIQNIQYF. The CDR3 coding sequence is TGTGCCAGTAGTATACAAAACATTCAGTACTTC.

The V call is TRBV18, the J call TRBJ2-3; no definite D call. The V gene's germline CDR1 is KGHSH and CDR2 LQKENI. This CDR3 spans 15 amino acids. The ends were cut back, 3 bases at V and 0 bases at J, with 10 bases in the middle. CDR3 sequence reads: CASSPSAASTDTQYF. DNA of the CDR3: TGTGCCAGCTCACCTTCGGCTGCAAGCACAGATACGCAGTATTTT. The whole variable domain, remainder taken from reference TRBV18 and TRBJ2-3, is NAGVMQNPRHLVRRRGQEARLRCSPMKGHSHVYWYRQLPEEGLKFMVYLQKENIIDESGMPKERFSAEFPKEGPSILRIQQVVRGDSAAYFCASSPSAASTDTQYFGPGTRLTVL.

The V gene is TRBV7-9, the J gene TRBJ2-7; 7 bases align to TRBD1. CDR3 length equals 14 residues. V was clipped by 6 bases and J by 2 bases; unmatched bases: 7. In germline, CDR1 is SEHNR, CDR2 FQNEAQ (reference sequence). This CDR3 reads CASRPGTETYEQYF. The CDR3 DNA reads TGTGCCAGCAGACCCGGGACAGAGACCTACGAGCAGTACTTC.

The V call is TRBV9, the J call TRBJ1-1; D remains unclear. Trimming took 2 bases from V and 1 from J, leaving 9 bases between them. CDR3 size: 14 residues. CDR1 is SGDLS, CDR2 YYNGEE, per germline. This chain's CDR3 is CASSVLWGNTEAFF. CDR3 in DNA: TGTGCCAGCAGCGTCCTATGGGGGAACACTGAAGCTTTCTTT.

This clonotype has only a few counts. The CDR3 spells CASSEFALGDHHYF. For the CDR3, the DNA is TGTGCCAGCAGTGAATTCGCATTGGGGGACCACCATTACTTC. J is TRBJ2-7 and V is TRBV6-1; D possibly uses TRBD1 or TRBD2 (5 bases each). This CDR3 contains 14 residues. Trimming pared 2 bases from V and 13 bases from J, leaving 21 bases between. Germline values: CDR1 MNHNS, CDR2 SASEGT.

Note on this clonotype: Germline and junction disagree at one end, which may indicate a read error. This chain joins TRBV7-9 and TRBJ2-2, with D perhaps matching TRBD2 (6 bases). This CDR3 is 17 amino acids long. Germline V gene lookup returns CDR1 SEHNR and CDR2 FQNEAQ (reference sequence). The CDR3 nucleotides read TGTGCCAGCAGCTTAGACCTAGGAGGACCGAAAGGCGGGGATCTGTTTTTT. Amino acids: CASSLDLGGPKGGDLFF.

The CDR3 region is CASSLGRSQTLYNEQFF. CDR3 in DNA: TGTGCCAGCAGCTTGGGCAGGTCGCAGACCCTCTACAATGAGCAGTTCTTC. The rearrangement uses TRBV7-9 and TRBJ2-1; the D is unclear. The length of the CDR3 is 17 residues. Germline-derived CDR1 and CDR2 are SEHNR and FQNEAQ (reference sequence). Trimming removed 3 bases at V and 3 bases at J, with 18 bases between. Complete variable domain (other parts from reference TRBV7-9 and TRBJ2-1): DTGVSQNPRHKITKRGQNVTFRCDPISEHNRLYWYRQTLGQGPEFLTYFQNEAQLEKSRLLSDRFSAERPKGSFSTLEIQRTEQGDSAMYLCASSLGRSQTLYNEQFFGPGTRLTVL.

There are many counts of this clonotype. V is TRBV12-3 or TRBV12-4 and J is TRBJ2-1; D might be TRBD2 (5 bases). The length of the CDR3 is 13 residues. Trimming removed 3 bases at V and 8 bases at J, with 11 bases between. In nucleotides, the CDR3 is TGTGCCAGCAGTTTCCAACGGCGGGATGAGCAGTTCTTC. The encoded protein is CASSFQRRDEQFF.